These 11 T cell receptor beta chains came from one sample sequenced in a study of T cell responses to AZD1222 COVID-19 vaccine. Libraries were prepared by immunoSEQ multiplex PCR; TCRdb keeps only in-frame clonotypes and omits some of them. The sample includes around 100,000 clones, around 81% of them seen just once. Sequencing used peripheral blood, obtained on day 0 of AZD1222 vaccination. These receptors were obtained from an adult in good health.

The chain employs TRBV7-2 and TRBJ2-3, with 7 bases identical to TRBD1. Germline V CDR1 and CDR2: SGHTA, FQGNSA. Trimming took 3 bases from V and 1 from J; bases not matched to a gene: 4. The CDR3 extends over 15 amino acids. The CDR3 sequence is CASSFRQGGTDTQYF. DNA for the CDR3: TGTGCCAGCAGCTTTAGACAGGGAGGCACAGATACGCAGTATTTT.

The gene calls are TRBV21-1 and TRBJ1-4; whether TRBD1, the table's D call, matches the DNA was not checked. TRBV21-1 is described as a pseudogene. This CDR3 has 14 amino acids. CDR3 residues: CAHEQDATNEKLFF. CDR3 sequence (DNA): TGTGCCCACGAACAGGATGCAACTAATGAAAAACTGTTTTTT.

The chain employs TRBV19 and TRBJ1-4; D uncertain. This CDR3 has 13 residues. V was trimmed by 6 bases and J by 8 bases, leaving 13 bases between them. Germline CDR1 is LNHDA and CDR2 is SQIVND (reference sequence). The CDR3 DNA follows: TGTGCCAGTAGGACGGGCTTCAGGGAAAAACTGTTTTTT. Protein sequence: CASRTGFREKLFF.

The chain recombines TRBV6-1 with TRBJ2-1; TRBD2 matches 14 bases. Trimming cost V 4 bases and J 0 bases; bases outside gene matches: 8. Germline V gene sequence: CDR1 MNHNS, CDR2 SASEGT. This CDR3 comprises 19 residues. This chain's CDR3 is CASSALGTSGSFSYNEQFF. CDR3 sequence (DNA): TGTGCCAGCAGTGCTCTCGGGACTAGCGGGAGTTTCTCCTACAATGAGCAGTTCTTC.

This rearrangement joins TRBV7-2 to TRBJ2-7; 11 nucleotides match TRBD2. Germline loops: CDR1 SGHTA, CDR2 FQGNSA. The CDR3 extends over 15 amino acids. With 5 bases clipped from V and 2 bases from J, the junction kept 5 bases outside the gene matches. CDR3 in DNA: TGTGCCAGCAGCCCCTCTAGCGGGGGGACCTACGAGCAGTACTTC. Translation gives CASSPSSGGTYEQYF.

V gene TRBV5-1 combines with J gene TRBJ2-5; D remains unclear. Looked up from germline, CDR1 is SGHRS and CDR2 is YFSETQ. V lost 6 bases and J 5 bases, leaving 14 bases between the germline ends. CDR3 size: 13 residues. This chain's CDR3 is CASTQTGRETQYF. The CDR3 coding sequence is TGCGCCAGCACCCAAACCGGACGGGAGACCCAGTACTTC.

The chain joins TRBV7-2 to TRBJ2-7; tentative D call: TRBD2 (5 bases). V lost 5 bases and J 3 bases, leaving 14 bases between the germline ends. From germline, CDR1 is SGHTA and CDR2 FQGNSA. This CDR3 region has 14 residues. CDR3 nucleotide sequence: TGTGCCAGCAGCCCCCGCTGGAGCGGCTACGAGCAGTACTTC. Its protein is CASSPRWSGYEQYF.

CDR3 region: CASDGYGYTF. CDR3 bases: TGTGCCAGCGATGGATATGGCTACACCTTC. V and J are TRBV19 and TRBJ1-2, with D uncertain. Looked up from germline, CDR1 is LNHDA and CDR2 is SQIVND (reference sequence). V was pared by 9 bases and J by 5 bases, with 7 bases between. This CDR3 comprises 10 residues.

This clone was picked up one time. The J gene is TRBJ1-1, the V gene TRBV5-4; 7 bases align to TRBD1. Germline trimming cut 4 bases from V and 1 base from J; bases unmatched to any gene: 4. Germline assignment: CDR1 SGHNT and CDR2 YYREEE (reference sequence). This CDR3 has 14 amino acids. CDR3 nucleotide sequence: TGTGCCAGCAGCCAACAGGGGTGGAACACTGAAGCTTTCTTT. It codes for CASSQQGWNTEAFF.

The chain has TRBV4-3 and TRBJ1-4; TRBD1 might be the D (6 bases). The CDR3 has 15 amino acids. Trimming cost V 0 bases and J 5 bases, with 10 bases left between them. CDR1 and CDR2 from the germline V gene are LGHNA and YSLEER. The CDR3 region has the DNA TGCGCCAGCAGCCAAGACAGGGGTGAAAATGAAAAACTGTTTTTT. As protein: CASSQDRGENEKLFF.

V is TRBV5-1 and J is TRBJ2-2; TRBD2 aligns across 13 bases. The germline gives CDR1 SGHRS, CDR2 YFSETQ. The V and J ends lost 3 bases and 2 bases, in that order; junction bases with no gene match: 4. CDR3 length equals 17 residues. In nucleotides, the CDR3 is TGCGCCAGCAGCTGGGGGACTAGCGGGGTCAACACCGGGGAGCTGTTTTTT. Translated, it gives CASSWGTSGVNTGELFF.